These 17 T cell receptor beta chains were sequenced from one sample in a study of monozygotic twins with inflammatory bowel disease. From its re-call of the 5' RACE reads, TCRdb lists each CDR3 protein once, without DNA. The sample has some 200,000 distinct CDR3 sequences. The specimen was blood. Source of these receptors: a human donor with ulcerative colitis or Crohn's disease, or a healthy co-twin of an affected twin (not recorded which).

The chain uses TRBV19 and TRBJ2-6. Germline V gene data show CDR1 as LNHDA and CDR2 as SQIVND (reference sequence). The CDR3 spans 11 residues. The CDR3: CAVAGANVLTF.

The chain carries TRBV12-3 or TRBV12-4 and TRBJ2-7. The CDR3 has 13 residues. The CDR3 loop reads CASSLDNFYEQYF.

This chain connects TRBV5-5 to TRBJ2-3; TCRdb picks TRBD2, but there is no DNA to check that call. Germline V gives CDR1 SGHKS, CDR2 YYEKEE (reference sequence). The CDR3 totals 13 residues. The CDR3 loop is CASSLDPDFAQYF.

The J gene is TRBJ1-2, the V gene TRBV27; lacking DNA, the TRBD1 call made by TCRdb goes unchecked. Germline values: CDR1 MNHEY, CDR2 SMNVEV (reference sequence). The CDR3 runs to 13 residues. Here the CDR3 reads CASSPRDLYGYTF.

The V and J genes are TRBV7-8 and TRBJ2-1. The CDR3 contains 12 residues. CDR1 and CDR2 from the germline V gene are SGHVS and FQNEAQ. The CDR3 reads CASSLVYNEQFF.

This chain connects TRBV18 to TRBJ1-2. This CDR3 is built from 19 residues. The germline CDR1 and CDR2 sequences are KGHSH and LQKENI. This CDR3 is CASSPPSFPGTVGIYGYTF.

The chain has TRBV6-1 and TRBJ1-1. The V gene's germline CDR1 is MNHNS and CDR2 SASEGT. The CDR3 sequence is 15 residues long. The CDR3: CASNIATGKNTEAFF.

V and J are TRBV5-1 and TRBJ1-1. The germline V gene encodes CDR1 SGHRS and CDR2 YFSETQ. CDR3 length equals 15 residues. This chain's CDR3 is CASSSGQGLNTEAFF.

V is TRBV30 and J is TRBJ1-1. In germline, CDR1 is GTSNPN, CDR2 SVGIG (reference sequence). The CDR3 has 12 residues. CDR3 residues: CAWSLIRIGAFF.

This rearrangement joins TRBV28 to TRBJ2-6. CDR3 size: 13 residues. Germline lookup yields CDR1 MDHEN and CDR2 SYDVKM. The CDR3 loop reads CASSISGANVLTF.

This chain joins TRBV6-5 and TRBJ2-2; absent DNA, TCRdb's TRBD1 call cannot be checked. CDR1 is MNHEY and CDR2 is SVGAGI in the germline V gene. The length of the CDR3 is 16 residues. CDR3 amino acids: CASSYRRAELTGELFF.

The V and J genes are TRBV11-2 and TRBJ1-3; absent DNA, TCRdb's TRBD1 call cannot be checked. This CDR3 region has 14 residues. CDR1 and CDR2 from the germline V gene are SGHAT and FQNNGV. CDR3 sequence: CASSQTGAGNTIYF.

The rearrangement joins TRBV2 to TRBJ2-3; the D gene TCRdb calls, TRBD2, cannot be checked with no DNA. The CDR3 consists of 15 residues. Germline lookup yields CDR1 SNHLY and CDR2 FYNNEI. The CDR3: CASSGLLAVSDTQYF.

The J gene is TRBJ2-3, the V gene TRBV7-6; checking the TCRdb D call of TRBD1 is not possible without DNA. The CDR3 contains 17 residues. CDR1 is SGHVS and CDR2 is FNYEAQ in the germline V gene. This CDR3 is CASSYDVGGEGADTQYF.

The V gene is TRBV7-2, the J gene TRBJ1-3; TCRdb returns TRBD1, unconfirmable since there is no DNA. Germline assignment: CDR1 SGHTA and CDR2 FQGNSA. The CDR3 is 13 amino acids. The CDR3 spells CALERGGGNTIYF.

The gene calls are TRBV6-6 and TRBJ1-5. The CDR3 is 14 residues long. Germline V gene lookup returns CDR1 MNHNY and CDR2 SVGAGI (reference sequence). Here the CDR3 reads CASSYSSNNQPQHF.

This CDR3 reads CASSLEGLHGELFF. The chain has TRBV5-1 and TRBJ2-2; as DNA is missing, the TRBD2 call by TCRdb cannot be tested. The germline V gene has CDR1 SGHRS and CDR2 YFSETQ. The CDR3 length is 14 residues.